A selection of T cell receptor beta chains follows, all from one sample in a study of blood T cell repertoires in COVID-19. Repertoires were generated with immunoSEQ multiplex PCR, while TCRdb's copy carries only in-frame clones and drops some. The table lists 45,000 to 55,000 clones, around 91% of them singletons. Sequencing used peripheral blood. Receptors were obtained from a human donor in a cohort sampled during active COVID-19. Both conserved end residues are part of each CDR3. D genes are given only for firm matches. Size tells how often a clone was seen (once, few, many) or the class of an expanded clone, and some rows leave it out.

size: once; V: TRBV3-1/TRBV3-2; J: TRBJ2-7; D: .; CDR3: CASSQDRAGPSYEQYF; DNA: TGTGCCAGCAGCCAAGATCGGGCAGGGCCCTCCTACGAGCAGTACTTC
size: .; V: TRBV28; J: TRBJ1-1; D: .; CDR3: CATHYISEAFF; DNA: TGTGCCACCCACTACATCTCTGAAGCTTTCTTT
size: .; V: TRBV5-1; J: TRBJ1-1; D: .; CDR3: CASSLGVNTEAFF; DNA: TGCGCCAGCAGCTTGGGCGTGAACACTGAAGCTTTCTTT
size: .; V: TRBV24-1; J: TRBJ2-3; D: TRBD2; CDR3: CATRAGDPPDTQYF; DNA: TGTGCCACCAGGGCGGGAGACCCCCCAGATACGCAGTATTTT
size: .; V: TRBV2; J: TRBJ2-5; D: .; CDR3: CASSPGLGGETQYF; DNA: TGTGCCAGCAGCCCGGGCCTGGGGGGAGAGACCCAGTACTTC
size: .; V: TRBV27; J: TRBJ2-3; D: TRBD2; CDR3: CASSPTPTLAGASTDTQYF; DNA: TGTGCCAGCAGTCCAACGCCAACTCTAGCGGGAGCGAGCACAGATACGCAGTATTTT
size: .; V: TRBV5-1; J: TRBJ2-7; D: .; CDR3: CASAPMGAYEQYF; DNA: TGCGCCAGCGCCCCGATGGGGGCGTACGAGCAGTACTTC
size: .; V: TRBV2; J: TRBJ2-5; D: .; CDR3: CASGLQETQYF; DNA: TGTGCCAGCGGCCTCCAGGAGACCCAGTACTTC
size: .; V: TRBV6-5; J: TRBJ1-4; D: TRBD1; CDR3: CASSYSTYRGDKLFF; DNA: TGTGCCAGCAGTTACTCGACGTACAGGGGTGACAAACTGTTTTTT
size: .; V: TRBV3-1/TRBV3-2; J: TRBJ1-2; D: .; CDR3: CASSEWTSGYTF; DNA: TGTGCCAGCAGCGAATGGACATCTGGCTACACCTTC
size: .; V: TRBV2; J: TRBJ1-4; D: TRBD1; CDR3: CARSTGGEKLFF; DNA: TGTGCCAGATCAACAGGGGGCGAAAAACTGTTTTTT
size: .; V: TRBV28; J: TRBJ2-7; D: .; CDR3: CASSLRGYEQYF; DNA: TGTGCCAGCAGTTTAAGGGGCTACGAGCAGTACTTC
size: .; V: TRBV30; J: TRBJ2-6; D: .; CDR3: CAWSHSGANVLTF; DNA: TGTGCCTGGAGTCATTCTGGGGCCAACGTCCTGACTTTC
size: .; V: TRBV28; J: TRBJ2-5; D: TRBD2; CDR3: CASSLPGLALSQYF; DNA: TGTGCCAGCAGCCTCCCGGGACTAGCCCTCTCCCAGTACTTC
size: .; V: TRBV11-1; J: TRBJ1-1; D: .; CDR3: CASSFYEGTEAFF; DNA: TGTGCCAGCAGCTTTTACGAGGGCACTGAAGCTTTCTTT
size: .; V: TRBV27; J: TRBJ1-3; D: TRBD1; CDR3: CASSLTATTGAWSGNTIYF; DNA: TGTGCCAGCAGTTTGACAGCGACTACAGGGGCATGGTCTGGAAACACCATATATTTT
size: few; V: TRBV7-9; J: TRBJ1-1; D: .; CDR3: CASSLGQENTEAFF; DNA: TGTGCCAGCAGCTTAGGGCAGGAGAACACTGAAGCTTTCTTT
size: .; V: TRBV5-8; J: TRBJ2-7; D: .; CDR3: CASSLGGRVRNEQYF; DNA: TGTGCCAGCAGCTTGGGGGGCAGGGTCCGTAACGAGCAGTACTTC
size: .; V: TRBV2; J: TRBJ2-5; D: TRBD2; CDR3: CASREGEETQYF; DNA: TGTGCCAGCCGGGAGGGCGAGGAGACCCAGTACTTC
size: .; V: TRBV10-2; J: TRBJ1-5; D: .; CDR3: CASSVLGRGSEPQHF; DNA: TGCGCCAGCAGCGTATTGGGTAGGGGATCGGAGCCCCAGCATTTT
size: .; V: TRBV25-1; J: TRBJ2-7; D: TRBD2; CDR3: CASSEWERGPYEQYF; DNA: TGTGCCAGCAGTGAATGGGAGCGGGGCCCCTACGAGCAGTACTTC
size: .; V: TRBV19; J: TRBJ2-7; D: TRBD2; CDR3: CASRRTSDYEQYF; DNA: TGTGCCAGTCGTAGGACTAGCGACTACGAGCAGTACTTC
size: .; V: TRBV30; J: TRBJ2-3; D: TRBD2; CDR3: CAWSRGVAGGIDTQYF; DNA: TGTGCCTGGAGTCGGGGGGTAGCGGGAGGTATAGATACGCAGTATTTT
size: once; V: TRBV5-4; J: TRBJ1-1; D: TRBD1; CDR3: CASSRTGVDTEAFF; DNA: TGTGCCAGCAGCCGGACAGGGGTTGACACTGAAGCTTTCTTT
size: .; V: TRBV5-1; J: TRBJ2-6; D: .; CDR3: CASSFDGLGANVLTF; DNA: TGCGCCAGCAGCTTTGACGGGTTAGGGGCCAACGTCCTGACTTTC
size: .; V: TRBV4-1; J: TRBJ2-1; D: .; CDR3: CASSQDHGGSYNEQFF; DNA: TGCGCCAGCAGCCAAGATCACGGCGGCTCCTACAATGAGCAGTTCTTC
size: .; V: TRBV7-2; J: TRBJ1-1; D: TRBD1; CDR3: CASSKQGGYTEAFF; DNA: TGTGCCAGCAGCAAACAGGGGGGGTACACTGAAGCTTTCTTT
size: few; V: TRBV30; J: TRBJ1-6; D: TRBD1; CDR3: CAWTGGRNSPLHF; DNA: TGTGCCTGGACAGGGGGACGGAATTCACCCCTCCACTTT
size: .; V: TRBV18; J: TRBJ1-5; D: .; CDR3: CASSPLILQGEQPQHF; DNA: TGTGCCAGCTCACCACTAATTTTACAGGGCGAGCAGCCCCAGCATTTT
size: .; V: TRBV27; J: TRBJ1-2; D: .; CDR3: CASSASRGARGYTF; DNA: TGTGCCAGCAGTGCCAGCCGGGGGGCTCGAGGCTACACCTTC
size: .; V: TRBV15; J: TRBJ2-3; D: .; CDR3: CATSGVRGTQYF; DNA: TGTGCCACCAGCGGGGTTCGGGGTACGCAGTATTTT
size: .; V: TRBV6-5; J: TRBJ2-7; D: TRBD2; CDR3: CASSRGDGSYEQYF; DNA: TGTGCCAGCAGTCGGGGGGACGGCTCCTACGAGCAGTACTTC
size: once; V: TRBV27; J: TRBJ1-5; D: TRBD1; CDR3: CASSFLRRTGENDQPQHF; DNA: TGTGCCAGCAGTTTCCTCAGGAGGACAGGGGAAAATGATCAGCCCCAGCATTTT
size: .; V: TRBV5-6; J: TRBJ2-5; D: TRBD2; CDR3: CASSVWVPSGETQYF; DNA: TGTGCCAGCAGCGTGTGGGTCCCTAGCGGAGAGACCCAGTACTTC
size: .; V: TRBV11-1; J: TRBJ2-5; D: .; CDR3: CASSPGLSVQETQYF; DNA: TGTGCCAGCAGCCCGGGACTTTCAGTCCAAGAGACCCAGTACTTC
size: .; V: TRBV7-7; J: TRBJ2-5; D: TRBD2; CDR3: CASSLASGRRETQYF; DNA: TGTGCCAGCAGCTTAGCTAGCGGGAGGAGGGAGACCCAGTACTTC
size: .; V: TRBV19; J: TRBJ1-2; D: .; CDR3: CASSIGQIYGYTF; DNA: TGTGCCAGTAGTATAGGACAGATATATGGCTACACCTTC
size: .; V: TRBV6-2/TRBV6-3; J: TRBJ2-7; D: .; CDR3: CASSTTRLIRFHEQYF; DNA: TGTGCCAGCAGTACTACCCGACTCATCCGGTTCCACGAGCAGTACTTC
size: .; V: TRBV7-9; J: TRBJ1-4; D: TRBD1; CDR3: CASSARTGDEKLFF; DNA: TGTGCCAGCAGCGCAAGGACAGGGGACGAAAAACTGTTTTTT
size: .; V: TRBV9; J: TRBJ2-7; D: TRBD2; CDR3: CASSPQLTSAGREQYF; DNA: TGTGCCAGCAGCCCCCAACTCACTAGCGCCGGGCGCGAGCAGTACTTC
size: .; V: TRBV5-1; J: TRBJ2-2; D: TRBD1; CDR3: CASTGQANTGELFF; DNA: TGCGCCAGCACGGGACAGGCCAACACCGGGGAGCTGTTTTTT
size: .; V: TRBV15; J: TRBJ1-6; D: .; CDR3: CATSRDQQGDSPLHF; DNA: TGTGCCACCAGCAGAGATCAGCAGGGTGACTCACCCCTCCACTTT
size: .; V: TRBV11-2; J: TRBJ2-1; D: .; CDR3: CASSFRGSTMSPTHNEQFF; DNA: TGTGCCAGCAGCTTCCGTGGGAGTACAATGAGCCCCACCCACAATGAGCAGTTCTTC
size: few; V: TRBV15; J: TRBJ1-1; D: TRBD1; CDR3: CATSTDRGRGNTEAFF; DNA: TGTGCCACCAGCACAGACAGGGGGCGGGGGAACACTGAAGCTTTCTTT
size: .; V: TRBV20-1; J: TRBJ2-1; D: .; CDR3: CSARGGEQFF; DNA: TGCAGTGCTAGAGGCGGGGAGCAGTTCTTC
size: .; V: TRBV29-1; J: TRBJ2-2; D: .; CDR3: CSVEKRAGELFF; DNA: TGCAGCGTTGAGAAACGCGCCGGGGAGCTGTTTTTT
size: .; V: TRBV7-3; J: TRBJ2-1; D: TRBD2; CDR3: CASSELAGALHEQFF; DNA: TGTGCCAGCAGCGAACTAGCGGGCGCGTTGCATGAGCAGTTCTTC
size: .; V: TRBV11-2; J: TRBJ1-2; D: .; CDR3: CASSLQGATNYGYTF; DNA: TGTGCCAGCAGCTTACAAGGGGCCACTAACTATGGCTACACCTTC
size: .; V: TRBV19; J: TRBJ2-7; D: TRBD1; CDR3: CASSRDSSYEQYF; DNA: TGTGCCAGTAGTCGGGACAGTTCCTACGAGCAGTACTTC